This T cell receptor (beta chain) was found in a study of cytomegalovirus exposure and HLA in healthy donors. Study-wide results and caveats: Accounts indicate the classifier identified cytomegalovirus status with strong specificity and sensitivity. Altogether, 170 or so TCR beta chains were recorded as cytomegalovirus-associated. A few chains linked to CMV were shown in vitro to be specific for CMV antigens.

About this clone itself: Its antigen is currently unknown.

Assay: immunoSEQ multiplex PCR; the TCRdb copy retains only in-frame clones and omits some. The sample has under 250,000 clones; about nine tenths are singletons. These donors were members of the roughly 120-subject validation cohort, a group separate from the approximately 640-subject first cohort. Sequencing was done on a sample of PBMCs. The receptor comes from a woman aged 18-29 years in good health and CMV-seropositive.

The CDR3 bases are TGTGCCAGCAGTCCCTGGGACAGGAGGAATCAGCCCCAGCATTTT. It codes for CASSPWDRRNQPQHF. The chain carries TRBV28 and TRBJ1-5; 8 bases line up with TRBD1. J was trimmed by 4 bases and V by 5 bases; bases with no gene match: 7. Germline lookup yields CDR1 MDHEN and CDR2 SYDVKM. CDR3 length equals 15 residues.